This T cell receptor (beta chain) was recorded in a study of T cells in Graves' hyperthyroidism and ophthalmopathy (dated by TCRdb to the late 2010s). With respect to the entire study: Peripheral blood samples were taken at the time of initial diagnosis, prior to any treatment. To identify distinguishing TCR V-J signatures, a discovery cohort of 90 to 100 patients was used, comprising 43 with Graves' ophthalmopathy and roughly 60 with stable Graves' hyperthyroidism. Prospective prediction of ophthalmopathy was tested in an independent validation cohort of 18 hyperthyroidism patients and 17 patients who later progressed to ophthalmopathy. For training and testing, the 100 or so patients in the discovery cohort were randomly divided in a 7:3 ratio. In roughly six Graves' hyperthyroidism patients, the study also compared T-cell repertoires from thyroid tissue with T-cell repertoires from blood. After blood sampling, hyperthyroidism patients were treated with methimazole at a starting dose of 30 mg daily, and ophthalmopathy patients were treated with high-dose intravenous methylprednisolone. According to the paper, TCR Vbeta CDR3 sequencing was carried out on more than 120 peripheral blood samples, which came from fewer than 50 ophthalmopathy, 80 or so hyperthyroidism and approximately 17 progressor patients. The paper's findings and limits, for the study overall: In cross-validation, a model built on a 13 V-J signature told ophthalmopathy apart from stable hyperthyroidism with less than 90% sensitivity and roughly 81% specificity, and in testing the same model reached 80%/75%. In validation, the model predicted progression to ophthalmopathy with just under 71% sensitivity and 72.22% specificity, a median of around 6.6 months before onset. No statistical method was used to set the sample size in advance, and investigators knew the group allocation. Most expanded thyroid clonotypes (frequency above 0.001) were also detected in blood, a finding suggesting that blood repertoires may reflect thyroid immune responses.

In the ophthalmopathy patients, disease was moderately to severely active, with a Clinical Activity Score of 3 or more, a NOSPECS grade of 4 or more, and a duration of less than 3 months. Exclusion was applied to patients with uncontrolled infections, other autoimmune diseases, pregnancy or lactation. Clinical symptoms, serum thyroxine and TRAb, thyroid ultrasound, and orbital computed tomography formed the basis for the diagnoses. PBMCs were isolated from about 10 ml of fresh peripheral blood by Ficoll-Paque density gradient centrifugation. Total RNA was extracted using Trizol reagent, and RNA quality was assessed on an Agilent 2100 Bioanalyzer. From cysteine to phenylalanine, the CDR3 is 14 amino acids long. Just CDR3 DNA is preserved here, 42 bases in frame from base 1. The germline V and J ends show losses of 3 bases and 5 bases respectively, and no gene match explains 4 bases of the junction. The germline V gene specifies MRHNA as CDR1 and SNTAGT as CDR2.

The TCR beta CDR3 regions were amplified from RNA transcripts. The first round of RT-PCR for the TCR CDR3 was performed with the HTBI primer set and the Qiagen OneStep RT-PCR kit. Libraries were constructed in a second round of multiplex PCR, after which size selection and purification were performed. Sequencing of the libraries was done on an Illumina HiSeq2000 using paired-end 100 bp reads. Per the authors' processing: Raw data were processed with SOAPnuke, discarding reads with adapters, uncalled bases, mean Phred below 15, or no exact constant-primer or identifier match. High-quality paired reads were merged with COPE v1.2.5, and unique nucleotide sequences were defined as clonotypes. MiTCR v1.1 was used to align clonotypes to the IMGT TRBV, TRBD and TRBJ reference segments. The analysis included only V-J combinations with a frequency above 0.0001, which together covered 99% to 99.2% of the repertoires. The TCS score was defined as F50 (clonal expansion) divided by E x V (chaos), with BLOSUM62-based TCRdist calculated between CDR3 peptides within each V-J. Welch's t-statistics and random forest reduced fewer than 550 V-J features to fewer than 15, which were used in a naive Bayes classifier (R e1071). The raw public data were reprocessed by TCRdb itself: fastp quality trimming at Q25, MiXCR clonotype calling, in-frame beta chains only. Each CDR3 protein appears once, grouped with its most common genes and DNA. Here the V and J calls rest on TCRdb's processing, not on the authors' analysis. The sample yields hundreds of thousands of distinct CDR3 sequences; approximately 23% were counted once. The top ten hold 35% of the sample.

This clonotype came up many times. The clone's antigen remains unknown. There are no base qualities to consult, and no much larger clone falls within one base. The chain employs TRBV6-4 and TRBJ1-5, with TRBD1 identical over 7 junction bases. What was sequenced was blood. The receptor's source is a middle-aged woman with Graves' ophthalmopathy. CDR3 loop: CASSEGQFHQPQHF. The nucleotide sequence reads as follows: TGTGCCAGCAGTGAGGGACAGTTCCATCAGCCCCAGCATTTT.